Following are 10 T cell receptor beta chains from one sample sequenced in a study of T cell changes during pregnancy in multiple sclerosis. Sequencing used immunoSEQ multiplex PCR; TCRdb keeps in-frame clones, though not all of them. The repertoire holds tens of thousands of clones, with 85% to 95% as singletons. The sample was CD8+ T cells from peripheral blood mononuclear cells, taken in the third trimester of pregnancy. The receptors were sampled from a female donor in good health, enrolled as a control in a pregnancy study.

This chain joins TRBV7-8 and TRBJ1-5; D is ambiguous. Per the germline V gene, CDR1 is SGHVS and CDR2 is FQNEAQ. This CDR3 contains 15 residues. The germline V and J ends were trimmed by 5 bases and 4 bases, with 15 bases remaining between them. In DNA form, the CDR3 reads TGTGCCAGCAGCCCCGCGGGGTCCCTGAATCAGCCCCAGCATTTT. It yields the protein CASSPAGSLNQPQHF.

The chain is built from TRBV7-9 and TRBJ1-1; D is perhaps TRBD1 (5 bases). Germline CDR1 and CDR2: SEHNR and FQNEAQ (reference sequence). CDR3 length: 15 amino acids. V lost 0 bases, J lost 1 base, and 9 bases lay in between. The CDR3 DNA sequence: TGTGCCAGCAGCTTAGCGCAGGGAGGGAACACTGAAGCTTTCTTT. Its protein product is CASSLAQGGNTEAFF.

The CDR3, as DNA: TGTGCCAGCAGCGGATACCGGGACAGGGACACCTACGAGCAGTACTTC. Translation: CASSGYRDRDTYEQYF. This chain uses TRBV9 with TRBJ2-7; 9 bases fit TRBD1. The CDR3 totals 16 residues. V lost 3 bases and J lost 2; bases outside the gene matches: 9. From germline, CDR1 is SGDLS and CDR2 YYNGEE.

This rearrangement joins TRBV5-4 to TRBJ2-1, with 8 bases lining up with TRBD1. CDR1 and CDR2 (germline): SGHNT, YYREEE (reference sequence). The trim removed 4 bases at V and 9 bases at J, leaving 9 bases unmatched. The CDR3 has 14 residues. The CDR3 protein is CASSHRGTEGEQFF. The CDR3 bases are TGTGCCAGCAGCCACAGGGGGACTGAGGGTGAGCAGTTCTTC.

V usage is TRBV29-1 and J usage is TRBJ2-1; D not resolved. Trimming left V 0 bases short and J 3 bases short, with 9 bases between. This CDR3 spans 14 amino acids. CDR1 is SQVTM, CDR2 ANQGSEA, per germline. The DNA for the CDR3 is TGCAGCGTTGAAGATTCCCACAGCTACAATGAGCAGTTCTTC. This codes for CSVEDSHSYNEQFF.

The chain links TRBV11-2 to TRBJ2-3, with unresolved D. Germline V CDR1 and CDR2: SGHAT, FQNNGV. Trimming stripped 5 bases from V and 5 bases from J, with 5 bases between. This CDR3 has 11 residues. The CDR3 loop is CASSELDTQYF. DNA of the CDR3: TGTGCCAGCAGCGAGTTAGATACGCAGTATTTT.

This chain uses TRBV9 with TRBJ1-1, with 8 bases fitting TRBD1. The CDR3 loop spans 15 amino acids. V was clipped by 4 bases and J by 3 bases; unmatched bases: 8. The germline V gene encodes CDR1 SGDLS and CDR2 YYNGEE. DNA of the CDR3: TGTGCCAGCAGCCTCCGGACAGGGAGGGACACTGAAGCTTTCTTT. Its protein product is CASSLRTGRDTEAFF.

The CDR3 loop reads CATLTGGTEAFF. The CDR3 nucleotides read TGTGCCACCCTGACAGGGGGCACTGAAGCTTTCTTT. The J gene is TRBJ1-1, the V gene TRBV10-3, with TRBD1 matching over 9 bases. The CDR3 covers 12 residues. Germline CDR1 ENHRY, CDR2 SYGVKD. With 10 bases clipped from V and 4 bases from J, the junction kept 4 bases outside the gene matches.

The chain carries TRBV5-1 and TRBJ1-1; 8 nucleotides line up with TRBD1. The germline CDR1 and CDR2 sequences are SGHRS and YFSETQ. Trimming at V came to 4 bases and at J to 7 bases, leaving 6 bases not matched to a gene. This CDR3 contains 13 residues. The CDR3 loop reads CASSLGQGFEAFF. In DNA, the CDR3 is TGCGCCAGCAGCCTCGGACAGGGCTTTGAAGCTTTCTTT.

The chain carries TRBV19 and TRBJ1-1; D is unresolved. Trimming removed 7 bases at V and 0 bases at J, with 9 bases between. The germline gives CDR1 LNHDA, CDR2 SQIVND (reference sequence). The CDR3 consists of 13 residues. This chain's CDR3 is CASMGNMNTEAFF. CDR3 in DNA: TGTGCCAGTATGGGCAACATGAACACTGAAGCTTTCTTT.